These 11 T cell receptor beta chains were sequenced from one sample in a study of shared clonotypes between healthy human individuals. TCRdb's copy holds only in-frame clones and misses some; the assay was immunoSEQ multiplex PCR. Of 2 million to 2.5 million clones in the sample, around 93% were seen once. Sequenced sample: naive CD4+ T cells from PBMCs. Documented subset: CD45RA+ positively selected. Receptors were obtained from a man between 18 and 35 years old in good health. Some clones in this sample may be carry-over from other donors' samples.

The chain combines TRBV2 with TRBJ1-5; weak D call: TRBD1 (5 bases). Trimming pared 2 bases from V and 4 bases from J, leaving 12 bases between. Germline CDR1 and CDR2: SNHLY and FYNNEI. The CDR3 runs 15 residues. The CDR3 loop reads CASSEQGVGNQPQHF. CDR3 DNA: TGTGCCAGCAGTGAACAGGGAGTGGGGAATCAGCCCCAGCATTTT.

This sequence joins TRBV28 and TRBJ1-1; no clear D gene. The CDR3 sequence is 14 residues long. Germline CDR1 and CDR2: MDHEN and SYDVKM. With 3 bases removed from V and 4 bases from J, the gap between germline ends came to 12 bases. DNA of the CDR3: TGTGCCAGCAGTTTGACTGGGATGGTCACTGAAGCTTTCTTT. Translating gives CASSLTGMVTEAFF.

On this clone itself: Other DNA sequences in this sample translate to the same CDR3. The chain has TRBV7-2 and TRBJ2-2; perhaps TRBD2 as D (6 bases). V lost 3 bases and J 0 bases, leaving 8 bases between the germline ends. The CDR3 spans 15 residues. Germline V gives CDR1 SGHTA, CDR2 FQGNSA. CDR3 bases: TGTGCCAGCAGCTTTGGCGGGGCGAACACCGGGGAGCTGTTTTTT. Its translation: CASSFGGANTGELFF.

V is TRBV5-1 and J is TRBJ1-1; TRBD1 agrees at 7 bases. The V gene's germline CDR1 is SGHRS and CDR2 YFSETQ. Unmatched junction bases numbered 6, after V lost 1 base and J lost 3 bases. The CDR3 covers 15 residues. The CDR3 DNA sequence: TGCGCCAGCAGCTTGAGGCCCCAGGGGGACACTGAAGCTTTCTTT. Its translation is CASSLRPQGDTEAFF.

This chain's CDR3 is CAWITGRRGNTIYF. CDR3 in DNA: TGTGCCTGGATTACGGGCCGAAGGGGAAACACCATATATTTT. The chain joins TRBV30 to TRBJ1-3, with D uncertain. Germline values: CDR1 GTSNPN, CDR2 SVGIG (reference sequence). The ends were cut back, 4 bases at V and 4 bases at J, with 14 bases in the middle. This CDR3 has 14 residues.

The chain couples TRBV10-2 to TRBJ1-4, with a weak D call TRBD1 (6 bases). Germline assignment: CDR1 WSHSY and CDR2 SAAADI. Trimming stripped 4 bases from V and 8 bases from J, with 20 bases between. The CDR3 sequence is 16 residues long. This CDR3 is CASSVRQVLGSEKLFF. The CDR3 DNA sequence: TGCGCCAGCAGTGTTCGACAGGTGCTGGGGTCCGAAAAACTGTTTTTT.

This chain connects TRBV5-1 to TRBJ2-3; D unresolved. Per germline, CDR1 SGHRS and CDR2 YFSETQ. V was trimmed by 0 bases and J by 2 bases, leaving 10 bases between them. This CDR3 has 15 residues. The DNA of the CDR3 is TGCGCCAGCAGCTTGGACGGACGATACACAGATACGCAGTATTTT. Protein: CASSLDGRYTDTQYF.

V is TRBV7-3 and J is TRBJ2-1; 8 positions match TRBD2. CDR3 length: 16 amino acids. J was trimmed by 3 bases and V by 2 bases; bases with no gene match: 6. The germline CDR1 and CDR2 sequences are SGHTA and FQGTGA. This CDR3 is CASSLVAGGYYNEQFF. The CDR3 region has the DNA TGTGCCAGCAGCTTAGTGGCGGGAGGTTACTACAATGAGCAGTTCTTC.

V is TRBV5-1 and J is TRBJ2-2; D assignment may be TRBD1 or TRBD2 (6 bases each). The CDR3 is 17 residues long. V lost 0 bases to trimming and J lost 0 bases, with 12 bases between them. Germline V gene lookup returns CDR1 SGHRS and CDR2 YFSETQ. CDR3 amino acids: CASSLVGGTSNTGELFF. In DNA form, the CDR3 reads TGCGCCAGCAGCTTGGTAGGCGGGACATCGAACACCGGGGAGCTGTTTTTT.

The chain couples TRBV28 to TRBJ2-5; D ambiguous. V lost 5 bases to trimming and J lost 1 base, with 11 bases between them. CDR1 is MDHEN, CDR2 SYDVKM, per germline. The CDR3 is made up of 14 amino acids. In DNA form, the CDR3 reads TGTGCCAGCAGTGAATCTTTTAGCCAAGAGACCCAGTACTTC. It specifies CASSESFSQETQYF.

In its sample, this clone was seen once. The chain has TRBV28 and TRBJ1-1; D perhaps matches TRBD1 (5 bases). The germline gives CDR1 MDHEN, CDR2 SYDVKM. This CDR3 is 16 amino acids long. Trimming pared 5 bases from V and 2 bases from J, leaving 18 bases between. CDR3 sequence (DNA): TGTGCCAGCAGTCCAAACCCTGGCAGGGATAACACTGAAGCTTTCTTT. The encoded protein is CASSPNPGRDNTEAFF.